This T cell receptor beta chain was obtained from a study of T-cell memory formation after mild COVID-19. The CDR3 totals 15 residues. The germline V and J ends were trimmed by 4 bases and 0 bases, with 12 bases remaining between them. Looked up from germline, CDR1 is LGHNA and CDR2 is YNFKEQ. TCRdb re-derived calls from the 5' RACE reads in MiXCR, one entry per CDR3 protein. This sample yields just over 300,000 distinct CDR3 sequences, of which 19% are seen a single time; roughly 21% belongs to the top ten. In this sample, this clonotype turned up a few times. Antigen unknown. General observations from the study: Clones that contracted from day 15 to 85 were balanced CD4/CD8, while later expanders leaned CD4+.

The chain uses TRBV4-2 and TRBJ1-1; TRBD1 is a possible D gene (6 bases). The sequenced sample was PBMCs or a T cell subset sorted from them (not recorded which). This clonotype was obtained from a man between 18 and 35 years old who had mild COVID-19 (a few samples of this study predate the infection). Cell type and time point are not known. For the CDR3, the DNA is TGTGCCAGCAGCCCTAGAGGGGGGATGAACACTGAAGCTTTCTTT. It is translated as CASSPRGGMNTEAFF.